Listed below are T cell receptor beta chains from one sample, sequenced in a study of cytomegalovirus exposure and HLA in healthy donors. The repertoire was sequenced with immunoSEQ multiplex PCR; TCRdb's copy has only in-frame clones and lacks some. The repertoire holds around 170,000 clones, around 77% seen once, with 2.4% in the top ten. The sequencing input was PBMCs. The source is a man in his sixties in good health and CMV-seronegative. CDR3s include the opening cysteine and the closing phenylalanine or tryptophan. D genes are given only for firm matches. For some rows the clone size is stated as once, few or many, or as a class when expanded; others skip it.

V gene,D gene,clone size,J gene,CDR3 protein,CDR3 DNA
TRBV7-3,NA,NA,TRBJ2-1,CASSPLQRGREQFF,TGTGCCAGCAGCCCCCTCCAAAGAGGGCGTGAGCAGTTCTTC
TRBV18,NA,NA,TRBJ2-5,CASSPVPGSETQYF,TGTGCCAGCTCACCGGTCCCAGGGTCGGAGACCCAGTACTTC
TRBV6-1,NA,once,TRBJ1-1,CASSEDPDTEAFF,TGTGCCAGCAGTGAAGATCCAGACACTGAAGCTTTCTTT
TRBV7-9,TRBD1,NA,TRBJ2-3,CASNDRDRGTDTQYF,TGTGCCAGCAATGACCGGGACAGGGGCACAGATACGCAGTATTTT
TRBV6-5,TRBD1,NA,TRBJ1-6,CASSGQGNNSPLHF,TGTGCCAGCAGCGGACAGGGTAATAATTCACCCCTCCACTTT
TRBV6-5,NA,NA,TRBJ2-1,CASSNPTGEQFF,TGTGCCAGCAGTAACCCGACTGGTGAGCAGTTCTTC
TRBV7-9,NA,NA,TRBJ2-1,CASSRRTAGSYNEQFF,TGTGCCAGCAGTCGACGGACTGCGGGTTCCTACAATGAGCAGTTCTTC
TRBV18,TRBD2,once,TRBJ2-1,CASSPGLAGNNEQFF,TGTGCCAGCTCACCCGGACTAGCGGGGAACAATGAGCAGTTCTTC
TRBV7-2,NA,NA,TRBJ2-7,CASSLMARASAREQYF,TGTGCCAGCAGCTTAATGGCCAGGGCTAGCGCAAGGGAGCAGTACTTC
TRBV5-1,NA,NA,TRBJ2-3,CASSFYGGSDTQYF,TGCGCCAGCAGCTTCTACGGGGGATCTGATACGCAGTATTTT
TRBV19,TRBD2,NA,TRBJ2-1,CASSPNLAGGGYNEQFF,TGTGCCAGTAGTCCCAACCTAGCGGGGGGGGGTTACAATGAGCAGTTCTTC
TRBV4-2,TRBD2,few,TRBJ2-1,CASSYTLAGDGGGNEQFF,TGTGCCAGCAGCTATACACTAGCGGGAGACGGGGGCGGCAATGAGCAGTTCTTC
TRBV5-5,TRBD1,NA,TRBJ1-2,CASTTLDRVGGYTF,TGTGCCAGCACCACACTTGACAGGGTCGGTGGCTACACCTTC
TRBV6-4,NA,few,TRBJ1-5,CASSGAQLYRENQPQHF,TGTGCCAGCAGTGGGGCCCAACTTTACAGGGAAAATCAGCCCCAGCATTTT
TRBV19,TRBD2,NA,TRBJ2-1,CASSIGGGDEQFF,TGTGCCAGTAGTATAGGGGGGGGAGATGAGCAGTTCTTC
TRBV2,TRBD2,few,TRBJ2-1,CASSSSGGALPRNEQFF,TGTGCCAGCAGTAGTAGCGGGGGGGCCCTCCCGCGCAATGAGCAGTTCTTC
TRBV19,TRBD1,NA,TRBJ2-7,CASSPRDRGALYEQYF,TGTGCCAGTAGTCCTCGGGACAGGGGGGCCCTCTACGAGCAGTACTTC
TRBV6-1,NA,NA,TRBJ2-5,CASSEFRLFEETQYF,TGTGCCAGCAGTGAATTTAGACTATTTGAAGAGACCCAGTACTTC
TRBV12-5,TRBD2,NA,TRBJ2-1,CASGTSGGPAGYEQFF,TGTGCTAGTGGGACTAGCGGGGGGCCCGCTGGGTATGAGCAGTTCTTC
TRBV6-5,TRBD1,NA,TRBJ1-1,CASSDRGGTEAFF,TGTGCCAGCAGCGACAGGGGGGGGACTGAAGCTTTCTTT
TRBV7-9,NA,NA,TRBJ1-2,CASSPSGQNYGYTF,TGTGCCAGCAGCCCCTCCGGACAGAACTATGGCTACACCTTC
TRBV5-4,TRBD2,NA,TRBJ2-7,CASSLNSGDSNF,TGTGCCAGCAGCCTGAATAGCGGGGACTCCAACTTC
TRBV30,NA,NA,TRBJ1-2,CAWRRTGIPPYGYTF,TGTGCCTGGAGGAGAACAGGGATCCCCCCCTATGGCTACACCTTC
TRBV6-6,TRBD1,NA,TRBJ2-7,CASQGQGTSYEQYF,TGTGCCAGCCAGGGACAGGGAACTTCCTACGAGCAGTACTTC
TRBV15,TRBD2,NA,TRBJ2-5,CATSRDPAGVQETQYF,TGTGCCACCAGCAGAGACCCAGCGGGAGTTCAAGAGACCCAGTACTTC
TRBV11-3,TRBD2,NA,TRBJ2-1,CASSLGPTSGRGNEQFF,TGTGCCAGCAGCTTAGGCCCCACTAGCGGGAGGGGGAATGAGCAGTTCTTC
TRBV29-1,NA,NA,TRBJ2-7,CSVTNIDSYEQYF,TGCAGCGTAACAAATATCGACTCCTACGAGCAGTACTTC
TRBV7-9,TRBD1,NA,TRBJ1-2,CASSPGTGGVYGYTF,TGTGCCAGCAGCCCAGGGACAGGAGGAGTCTATGGCTACACCTTC
TRBV7-6,TRBD2,few,TRBJ2-3,CASSSGTSGRDTQYF,TGTGCCAGCAGCTCCGGGACTAGCGGGAGGGATACGCAGTATTTT
TRBV15,NA,NA,TRBJ1-1,CATSTRARAGTEAFF,TGTGCCACCAGCACCCGGGCGAGGGCGGGCACTGAAGCTTTCTTT
TRBV5-4,TRBD1,NA,TRBJ2-1,CASSPGQASYNEQFF,TGTGCCAGCAGCCCCGGACAGGCATCCTACAATGAGCAGTTCTTC
TRBV13,NA,NA,TRBJ2-7,CASSLGRGREQYF,TGTGCCAGCAGCTTAGGCCGGGGTCGGGAGCAGTACTTC
TRBV6-6,TRBD1,NA,TRBJ1-1,CASTQGASGTEAFF,TGTGCCAGTACCCAGGGGGCATCTGGCACTGAAGCTTTCTTT
TRBV10-3,NA,NA,TRBJ2-1,CAIGDGSSYEQFF,TGTGCCATCGGAGACGGGTCCTCCTATGAGCAGTTCTTC
TRBV5-1,TRBD1,NA,TRBJ2-6,CASRTGASGANVLTF,TGCGCCAGCCGGACAGGGGCCTCTGGGGCCAACGTCCTGACTTTC
TRBV7-9,TRBD2,NA,TRBJ2-7,CASSQGLAGGPSYEQYF,TGTGCCAGCAGCCAAGGACTAGCGGGGGGGCCCTCCTACGAGCAGTACTTC
TRBV9,TRBD1,NA,TRBJ2-7,CASSVGTGDVYEQYF,TGTGCCAGCAGCGTAGGGACAGGGGACGTCTACGAGCAGTACTTC
TRBV9,TRBD1,NA,TRBJ1-1,CASSEQGDMGEAFF,TGTGCCAGCAGCGAACAGGGGGATATGGGTGAAGCTTTCTTT
TRBV28,NA,few,TRBJ1-1,CATMVRRINTEAFF,TGTGCCACCATGGTTCGGAGGATAAACACTGAAGCTTTCTTT
TRBV27,NA,NA,TRBJ1-5,CASSFRGGWQPQNF,TGTGCCAGCAGTTTCAGGGGAGGGTGGCAGCCCCAGAATTTT
TRBV19,TRBD2,NA,TRBJ2-5,CASSPGLAGAETQYF,TGTGCCAGTAGTCCTGGACTAGCGGGCGCAGAGACCCAGTACTTC
TRBV27,TRBD2,NA,TRBJ2-1,CASNRAGATYNEQFF,TGTGCCAGCAATCGTGCGGGAGCCACCTACAATGAGCAGTTCTTC
TRBV19,TRBD1,NA,TRBJ1-2,CASSPGQGLGYTF,TGTGCCAGTAGCCCGGGACAGGGCCTAGGCTACACCTTC
TRBV19,TRBD1,NA,TRBJ2-5,CASKDRVGEQYF,TGTGCCAGTAAGGACAGGGTCGGGGAGCAGTACTTC
TRBV4-2,TRBD2,few,TRBJ2-7,CASSQTSGMVYEQYF,TGTGCCAGCAGCCAAACTAGCGGGATGGTCTACGAGCAGTACTTC
TRBV7-6,NA,NA,TRBJ2-1,CASSVQMSVGGYNEQFF,TGTGCCAGCAGCGTTCAGATGTCAGTGGGAGGATACAATGAGCAGTTCTTC